This entry concerns a single T cell receptor (beta chain). Its antigen is unidentified. It was by quantitative 5'-RACE with molecular barcodes that TCR beta libraries were made. TCRdb re-called the 5' RACE reads through MiXCR, storing one row per CDR3 protein. There are a few hundred thousand distinct CDR3 sequences in the sample; approximately 20% occur only once, and about 44% lies in the top ten. These data come from a study of CD8 T cells in ankylosing spondylitis. Study-wide points: In ankylosing spondylitis patients, matched synovial fluid reportedly showed significant enrichment of disease-linked clones. Clones linked with disease were CD8+ and fairly uncommon in the peripheral blood. Typical of ankylosing spondylitis blood, it appeared, was a TCR beta motif of seven to nine highly homologous variants.

The CDR3 extends over 16 amino acids. Germline V CDR1 and CDR2: SGHVS, FQNEAQ. V shed 1 base, J shed 2 bases, and the junction held 5 bases outside the gene matches. The TCR comes from a male donor with ankylosing spondylitis. Sequenced: blood, either unsorted or a sorted T cell fraction (not recorded which). The genes are TRBV7-8 and TRBJ2-5, with TRBD2 matching 9 bases. As DNA, the CDR3 is TGTGCCAGCAGCTTAGAGGCGGGGGGGCGACAAGAGACCCAGTACTTC. It yields the protein CASSLEAGGRQETQYF.